The rows below give T cell receptor beta chains drawn from one sample of a study of molecular identifiers for immune sequencing clone quantification. Via MiXCR, TCRdb re-called the PCR reads, giving one row per CDR3 protein. The table shows 550,000 to 750,000 distinct CDR3 sequences, with just under 20% occurring only once. The source material was naive CD8+ T cells from blood, with Jurkat cell RNA spiked in. The receptors shown here come from a human donor in good health. Some libraries in this study had Jurkat cell RNA spiked in. The CDR3 runs from the conserved cysteine through the conserved F or W. The order of the fields is clone size, J gene, D gene, V gene, CDR3 protein, CDR3 DNA. A D gene is named only where the DNA matches it firmly. Clone size is shown for a subset of rows, as once, few, many or a class of expanded clone.

- | TRBJ2-1 | - | TRBV19 | CASSQGAINEQFF | TGTGCCAGTAGTCAGGGCGCGATCAATGAGCAGTTCTTC
many | TRBJ1-4 | - | TRBV12-3/TRBV12-4 | CASSSGPREKLFF | TGTGCCAGCAGCTCGGGGCCTCGCGAAAAACTGTTTTTT
many | TRBJ1-1 | - | TRBV24-1 | CATSDGGSTEAFF | TGTGCCACCAGTGACGGGGGGAGTACTGAAGCTTTCTTT
- | TRBJ1-2 | TRBD1 | TRBV27 | CASSFRGQGGYGYTF | TGTGCCAGCAGTTTTAGGGGACAGGGGGGCTATGGCTACACCTTC
many | TRBJ2-7 | - | TRBV7-9 | CASSFIRGPEQYF | TGTGCCAGCAGCTTTATTCGCGGGCCCGAGCAGTACTTC
few | TRBJ1-5 | - | TRBV6-5 | CASGQFSNQPQHF | TGTGCCAGTGGACAGTTTAGCAATCAGCCCCAGCATTTT
many | TRBJ1-1 | - | TRBV6-6 | CASINVGGEAFF | TGTGCCAGCATCAATGTCGGGGGGGAAGCTTTCTTT
many | TRBJ1-3 | - | TRBV9 | CASSEAQFSGNTIYF | TGTGCCAGCAGCGAGGCACAGTTCTCTGGAAACACCATATATTTT
many | TRBJ1-4 | - | TRBV4-1 | CASSPPQGSPYFF | TGCGCCAGCAGCCCACCGCAGGGGTCACCGTACTTTTTT
- | TRBJ2-3 | TRBD1 | TRBV6-1 | CASKYQGVSNQPQYF | TGTGCCAGCAAGTACCAGGGGGTTAGCAATCAGCCCCAGTATTTT
many | TRBJ2-7 | TRBD2 | TRBV6-2/TRBV6-3 | CASSSSGAPYEQYF | TGTGCCAGCAGTTCGAGCGGGGCCCCCTACGAGCAGTACTTC
many | TRBJ2-3 | TRBD2 | TRBV12-5 | CASGLGLASSDTQYF | TGTGCTAGTGGTTTGGGACTAGCATCGTCAGATACGCAGTATTTT
many | TRBJ1-3 | - | TRBV29-1 | CSVEGYGTSGNTIYF | TGCAGCGTTGAAGGCTACGGGACGTCTGGAAACACCATATATTTT
many | TRBJ2-1 | TRBD2 | TRBV7-2 | CASSLGTSNEQFF | TGTGCCAGCAGCTTAGGGACTAGCAATGAGCAGTTCTTC
few | TRBJ2-2 | TRBD2 | TRBV27 | CASRDGTSGRNANTGELFF | TGTGCCAGCAGAGACGGGACTAGCGGGAGGAATGCGAACACCGGGGAGCTGTTTTTT
many | TRBJ2-3 | - | TRBV14 | CASSEKRSLDTQYF | TGTGCCAGCTCAGAAAAGCGGAGCTTGGATACGCAGTATTTT
few | TRBJ2-5 | - | TRBV6-2/TRBV6-3 | CASSYSPGRETQYF | TGTGCCAGCAGTTACTCTCCGGGGCGGGAGACCCAGTACTTC
many | TRBJ2-3 | - | TRBV27 | CASSLVGGRSTDTQYF | TGTGCCAGCAGTTTGGTGGGGGGCCGAAGCACAGATACGCAGTATTTT
once | TRBJ1-2 | - | TRBV4-2 | CAGSRADYGYTF | TGTGCCGGCAGCCGGGCAGACTATGGCTACACCTTC
many | TRBJ1-1 | TRBD1 | TRBV20-1 | CSARVAGTGDTEAFF | TGCAGTGCTAGAGTCGCCGGGACAGGGGACACTGAAGCTTTCTTT
many | TRBJ2-5 | - | TRBV10-3 | CAISGDTQETQYF | TGTGCCATCAGTGGGGACACCCAAGAGACCCAGTACTTC
- | TRBJ2-1 | TRBD2 | TRBV29-1 | CSVGAGGTYNEQFF | TGCAGCGTTGGAGCGGGAGGGACCTACAATGAGCAGTTCTTC
many | TRBJ2-1 | TRBD1 | TRBV7-7 | CASSRGQGRDEQFF | TGTGCTAGCAGCAGGGGACAGGGAAGGGATGAGCAGTTCTTC
many | TRBJ2-2 | - | TRBV2 | CASSDYPSGENTGELFF | TGTGCCAGCAGTGATTACCCTTCGGGCGAGAACACCGGGGAGCTGTTTTTT
many | TRBJ2-7 | - | TRBV7-2 | CASSLNTAYEQYF | TGTGCCAGCAGCTTAAATACTGCCTACGAGCAGTACTTC
- | TRBJ1-1 | TRBD1 | TRBV7-6 | CASSPRTGEGTEAFF | TGTGCCAGCAGCCCCCGGACAGGGGAGGGGACTGAAGCTTTCTTT
few | TRBJ1-5 | - | TRBV7-6 | CASSWESNQPQHF | TGTGCCAGCAGCTGGGAGAGCAATCAGCCCCAGCATTTT
many | TRBJ1-6 | TRBD1 | TRBV4-3 | CASSQDLDRERDSPLHF | TGCGCCAGCAGCCAAGATCTGGACAGGGAAAGGGATTCACCCCTCCACTTT
many | TRBJ2-7 | - | TRBV19 | CASSPSGVDEQYF | TGTGCCAGTAGCCCGAGTGGGGTTGACGAGCAGTACTTC
many | TRBJ1-5 | - | TRBV14 | CASSETHSNQPQHF | TGTGCCAGCAGCGAGACACATAGCAATCAGCCCCAGCATTTT
- | TRBJ1-1 | - | TRBV29-1 | CSALNSGNTEAFF | TGCAGCGCACTTAATAGCGGGAACACTGAAGCTTTCTTT
many | TRBJ2-1 | - | TRBV19 | CASSILANEQFF | TGTGCCAGTAGTATACTAGCGAATGAGCAGTTCTTC
few | TRBJ2-5 | - | TRBV12-3/TRBV12-4 | CASSPQGHQETQYF | TGTGCCAGCAGCCCGCAGGGGCACCAAGAGACCCAGTACTTC
few | TRBJ2-5 | - | TRBV6-1 | CASSEIYQETQYF | TGTGCCAGCAGTGAAATCTACCAAGAGACCCAGTACTTC
many | TRBJ1-1 | - | TRBV5-1 | CASGVSETEAFF | TGCGCCAGCGGAGTAAGTGAAACTGAAGCTTTCTTT
many | TRBJ2-1 | - | TRBV12-3/TRBV12-4 | CASSFFRRSYNEQFF | TGTGCCAGCAGTTTCTTTAGGAGGTCCTACAATGAGCAGTTCTTC
- | TRBJ2-2 | - | TRBV11-3 | CASSGGLARNTGELFF | TGTGCCAGCAGCGGAGGGCTAGCGCGGAACACCGGGGAGCTGTTTTTT
many | TRBJ2-1 | TRBD1 | TRBV29-1 | CSVETGTGHNEQFF | TGCAGCGTAGAGACCGGGACAGGGCACAATGAGCAGTTCTTC
- | TRBJ2-1 | TRBD2 | TRBV6-1 | CASVLDPGLGANEQFF | TGTGCCAGCGTCCTAGATCCGGGACTAGGGGCCAATGAGCAGTTCTTC
- | TRBJ2-3 | TRBD2 | TRBV7-2 | CASSYGGWGADTQYF | TGTGCCAGCAGCTACGGGGGGTGGGGGGCAGATACGCAGTATTTT
many | TRBJ2-1 | - | TRBV7-3 | CASSSDSYNEQFF | TGTGCCAGCAGCTCAGACAGCTACAATGAGCAGTTCTTC